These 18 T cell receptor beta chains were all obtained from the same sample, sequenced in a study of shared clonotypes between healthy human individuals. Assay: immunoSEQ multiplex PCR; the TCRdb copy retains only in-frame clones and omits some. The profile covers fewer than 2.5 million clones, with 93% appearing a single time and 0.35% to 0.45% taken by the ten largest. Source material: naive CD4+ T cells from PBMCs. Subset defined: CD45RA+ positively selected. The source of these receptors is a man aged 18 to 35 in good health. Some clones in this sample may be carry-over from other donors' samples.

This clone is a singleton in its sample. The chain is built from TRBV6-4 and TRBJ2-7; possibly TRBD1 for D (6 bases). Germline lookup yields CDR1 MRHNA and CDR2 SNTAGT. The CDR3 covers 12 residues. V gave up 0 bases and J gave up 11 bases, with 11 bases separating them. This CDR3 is CASSDSEAGEYF. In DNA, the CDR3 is TGTGCCAGCAGTGACTCTGAGGCAGGGGAGTACTTC.

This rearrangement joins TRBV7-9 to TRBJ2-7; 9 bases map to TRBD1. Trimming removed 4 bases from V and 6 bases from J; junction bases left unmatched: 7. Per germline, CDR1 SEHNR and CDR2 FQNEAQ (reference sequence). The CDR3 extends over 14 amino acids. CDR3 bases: TGTGCCAGCAGCTCGCAAACAGGGGGCCTCGAGCAGTACTTC. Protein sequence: CASSSQTGGLEQYF.

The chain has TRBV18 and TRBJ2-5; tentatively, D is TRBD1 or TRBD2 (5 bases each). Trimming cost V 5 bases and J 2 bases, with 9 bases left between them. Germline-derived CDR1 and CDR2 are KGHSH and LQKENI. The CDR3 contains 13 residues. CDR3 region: CASSGGRQETQYF. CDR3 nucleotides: TGTGCCAGCTCAGGGGGACGGCAAGAGACCCAGTACTTC.

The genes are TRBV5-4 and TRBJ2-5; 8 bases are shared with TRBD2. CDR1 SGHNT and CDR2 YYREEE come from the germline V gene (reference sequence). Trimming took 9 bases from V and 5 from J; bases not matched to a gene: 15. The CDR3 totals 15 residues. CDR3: CATKQDPGGLETQYF. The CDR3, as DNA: TGTGCCACCAAACAGGATCCGGGGGGGTTGGAGACCCAGTACTTC.

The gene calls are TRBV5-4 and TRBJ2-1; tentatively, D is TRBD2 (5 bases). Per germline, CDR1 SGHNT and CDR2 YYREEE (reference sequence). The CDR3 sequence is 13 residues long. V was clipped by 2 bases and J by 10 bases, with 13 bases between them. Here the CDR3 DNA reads TGTGCCAGCAGCTTTCAGGCCTCGGGGGAGCAGTTCTTC. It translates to CASSFQASGEQFF. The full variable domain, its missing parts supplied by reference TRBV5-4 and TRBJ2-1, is ETGVTQSPTHLIKTRGQQVTLRCSSQSGHNTVSWYQQALGQGPQFIFQYYREEENGRGNFPPRFSGLQFPNYSSELNVNALELDDSALYLCASSFQASGEQFFGPGTRLTVL.

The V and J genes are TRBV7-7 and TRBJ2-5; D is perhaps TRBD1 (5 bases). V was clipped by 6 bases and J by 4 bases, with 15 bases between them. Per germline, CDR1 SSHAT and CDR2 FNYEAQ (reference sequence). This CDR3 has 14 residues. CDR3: CASSEGVRGETQYF. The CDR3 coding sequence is TGTGCCAGCAGTGAAGGGGTTAGGGGAGAGACCCAGTACTTC.

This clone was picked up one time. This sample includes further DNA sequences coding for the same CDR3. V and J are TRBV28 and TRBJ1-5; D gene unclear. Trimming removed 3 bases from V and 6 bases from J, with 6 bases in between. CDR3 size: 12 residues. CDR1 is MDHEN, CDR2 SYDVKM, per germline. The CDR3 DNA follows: TGTGCCAGCAGTTTGTCCGCTCAGCCCCAGCATTTT. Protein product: CASSLSAQPQHF.

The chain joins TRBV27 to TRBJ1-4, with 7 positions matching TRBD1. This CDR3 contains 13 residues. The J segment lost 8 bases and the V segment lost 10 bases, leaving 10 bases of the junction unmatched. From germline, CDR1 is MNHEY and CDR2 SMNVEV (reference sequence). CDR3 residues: CAKSNRGFEKLFF. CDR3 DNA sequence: TGTGCCAAATCCAACAGGGGATTCGAAAAACTGTTTTTT.

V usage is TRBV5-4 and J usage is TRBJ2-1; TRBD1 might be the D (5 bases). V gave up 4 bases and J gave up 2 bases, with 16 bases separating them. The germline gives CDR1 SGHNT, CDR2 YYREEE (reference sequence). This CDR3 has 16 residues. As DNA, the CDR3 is TGTGCCAGCAGCCCCCCGCAGGGTTTGGCCTACAATGAGCAGTTCTTC. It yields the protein CASSPPQGLAYNEQFF.

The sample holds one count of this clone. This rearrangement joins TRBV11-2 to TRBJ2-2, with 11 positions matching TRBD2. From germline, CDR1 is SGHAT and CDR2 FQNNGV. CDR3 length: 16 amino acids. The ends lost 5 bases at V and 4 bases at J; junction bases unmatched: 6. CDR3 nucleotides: TGTGCCAGCAGCCCCCGGACTAGCGGGCGCACCGGGGAGCTGTTTTTT. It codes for CASSPRTSGRTGELFF.

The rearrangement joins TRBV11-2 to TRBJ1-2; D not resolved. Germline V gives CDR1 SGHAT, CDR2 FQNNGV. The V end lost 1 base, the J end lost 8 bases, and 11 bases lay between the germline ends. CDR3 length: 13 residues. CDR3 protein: CASSLGADGGYTF. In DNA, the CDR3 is TGTGCCAGCAGCTTAGGGGCCGACGGCGGCTACACCTTC.

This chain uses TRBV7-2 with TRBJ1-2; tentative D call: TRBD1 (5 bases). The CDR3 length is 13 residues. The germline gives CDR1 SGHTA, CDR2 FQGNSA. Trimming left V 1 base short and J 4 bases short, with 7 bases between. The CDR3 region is CASSLGGAYGYTF. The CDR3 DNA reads TGTGCCAGCAGCTTAGGCGGGGCCTATGGCTACACCTTC.

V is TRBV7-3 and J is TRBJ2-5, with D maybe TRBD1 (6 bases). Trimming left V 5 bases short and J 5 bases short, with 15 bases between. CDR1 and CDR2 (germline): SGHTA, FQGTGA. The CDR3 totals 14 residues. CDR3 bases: TGTGCCAGCAGCCTGCAGGGGCCAGGGGAGACCCAGTACTTC. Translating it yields CASSLQGPGETQYF. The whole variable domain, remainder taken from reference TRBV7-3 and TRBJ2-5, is GAGVSQTPSNKVTEKGKYVELRCDPISGHTALYWYRQSLGQGPEFLIYFQGTGAADDSGLPNDRFFAVRPEGSVSTLKIQRTERGDSAVYLCASSLQGPGETQYFGPGTRLLVL.

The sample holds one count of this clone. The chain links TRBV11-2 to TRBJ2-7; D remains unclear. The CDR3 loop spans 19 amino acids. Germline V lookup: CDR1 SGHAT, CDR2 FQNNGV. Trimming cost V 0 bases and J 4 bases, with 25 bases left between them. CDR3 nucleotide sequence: TGTGCCAGCAGCTTAGATCCCCTCGCGGCCACAGCTTATCCTTACGAGCAGTACTTC. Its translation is CASSLDPLAATAYPYEQYF.

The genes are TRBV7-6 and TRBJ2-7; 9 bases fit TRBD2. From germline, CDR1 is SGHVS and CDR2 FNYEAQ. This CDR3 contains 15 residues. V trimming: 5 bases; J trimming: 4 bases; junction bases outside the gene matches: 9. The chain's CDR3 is CASSGQAGGGYEQYF. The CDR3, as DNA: TGTGCCAGCAGCGGACAAGCGGGAGGTGGTTACGAGCAGTACTTC. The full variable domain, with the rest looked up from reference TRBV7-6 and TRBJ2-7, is GAGVSQSPRYKVTKRGQDVALRCDPISGHVSLYWYRQALGQGPEFLTYFNYEAQQDKSGLPNDRFSAERPEGSISTLTIQRTEQRDSAMYRCASSGQAGGGYEQYFGPGTRLTVT.

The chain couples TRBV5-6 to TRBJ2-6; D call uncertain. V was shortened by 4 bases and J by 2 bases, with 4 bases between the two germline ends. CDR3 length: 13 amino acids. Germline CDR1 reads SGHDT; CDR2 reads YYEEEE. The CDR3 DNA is TGTGCCAGCAGCCAAACTGGGGCCAACGTCCTGACTTTC. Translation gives CASSQTGANVLTF.

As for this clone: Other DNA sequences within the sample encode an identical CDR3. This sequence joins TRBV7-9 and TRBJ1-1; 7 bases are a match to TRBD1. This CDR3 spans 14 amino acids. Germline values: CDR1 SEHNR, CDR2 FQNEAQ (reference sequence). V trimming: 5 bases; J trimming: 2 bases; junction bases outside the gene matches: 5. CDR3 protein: CASSPRTGNTEAFF. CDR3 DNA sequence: TGTGCCAGCAGCCCCCGGACAGGAAACACTGAAGCTTTCTTT.

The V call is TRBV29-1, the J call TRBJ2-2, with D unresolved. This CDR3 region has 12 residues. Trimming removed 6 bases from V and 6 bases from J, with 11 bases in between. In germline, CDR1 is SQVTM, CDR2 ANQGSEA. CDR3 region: CSVGSMAGELFF. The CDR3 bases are TGCAGCGTGGGGTCCATGGCCGGGGAGCTGTTTTTT.